The clone carrying this T cell receptor (beta chain) was seen once. Its matching antigen is unknown. Profiling relied on immunoSEQ multiplex PCR, and the TCRdb table lists in-frame clones only, not all of them. Of 200,000 to 250,000 clones listed, about 86% are singletons. This sample is drawn from a study of cytomegalovirus exposure and HLA in healthy donors. In the study overall: The platform used for the 120 or so validation repertoires matched that of the approximately 620 first-cohort repertoires, a later analysis reported. Study observations and caveats: Accounts indicate the classifier identified cytomegalovirus status with strong specificity and sensitivity. Researchers counted around 180 TCR beta chains as cytomegalovirus-associated. Subsequent analysis found a tendency for first-cohort TCR clusters to co-occur within the approximately 130 validation repertoires.

In germline, CDR1 is MDHEN, CDR2 SYDVKM. The CDR3 consists of 14 residues. Trimming at V came to 6 bases and at J to 4 bases, leaving 8 bases not matched to a gene. The clonotype was recovered from a man younger than 35 in good health and CMV-seronegative. The sequenced sample consisted of PBMCs. The chain carries TRBV28 and TRBJ2-7, with TRBD1 matching over 8 bases. In DNA form, the CDR3 reads TGTGCCAGCAGCCCCCACAGGGGGTGGTACGAGCAGTACTTC. This gives the protein CASSPHRGWYEQYF.